A single sample is the source of the 11 T cell receptor beta chains below, sequenced in a study of graft-versus-host responses after intestinal transplantation. Libraries were prepared by immunoSEQ multiplex PCR; TCRdb keeps only in-frame clonotypes and omits some of them. The data contain over 80,000 clones, roughly 82% of them singletons. The sequenced sample was PBMCs, obtained 255 days after intestinal transplant. The receptor source for this set is a human patient who received an intestinal transplant, so some T cells may come from the graft donor.

The rearrangement links TRBV27 to TRBJ2-3, with D tentatively TRBD1 (6 bases). Germline loops: CDR1 MNHEY, CDR2 SMNVEV (reference sequence). V was clipped by 4 bases and J by 4 bases, with 21 bases between them. The CDR3 extends over 17 amino acids. The CDR3, as DNA: TGTGCCAGCAGTTATGGGCCGGGACAAAACCCCCCAGATACGCAGTATTTT. Translating it yields CASSYGPGQNPPDTQYF.

This chain connects TRBV5-1 to TRBJ2-5; D possibly corresponds to TRBD2 (6 bases). Trimming removed 0 bases at V and 5 bases at J, with 14 bases between. The CDR3 loop spans 15 amino acids. CDR1 and CDR2 from the germline V gene are SGHRS and YFSETQ. The CDR3 DNA follows: TGCGCCAGCAGCTTGGTTGGGGCGGGGAAGGAGACCCAGTACTTC. The encoded protein is CASSLVGAGKETQYF.

The gene calls are TRBV30 and TRBJ2-3; D is perhaps TRBD1 (6 bases). The CDR3 spans 11 residues. V gave up 4 bases and J gave up 4 bases, with 6 bases separating them. Germline CDR1 reads GTSNPN; CDR2 reads SVGIG (reference sequence). The CDR3 sequence: CAWKGADTQYF. The CDR3 DNA is TGTGCCTGGAAGGGGGCAGATACGCAGTATTTT. Full variable domain (missing parts from reference TRBV30 and TRBJ2-3): SQTIHQWPATLVQPVGSPLSLECTVEGTSNPNLYWYRQAAGRGLQLLFYSVGIGQISSEVPQNLSASRPQDRQFILSSKKLLLSDSGFYLCAWKGADTQYFGPGTRLTVL.

The chain links TRBV11-2 to TRBJ2-5; tentatively, D is TRBD2 (6 bases). The DNA end is more similar to TRBJ2-7, so the J call may be wrong. Germline V gene data show CDR1 as SGHAT and CDR2 as FQNNGV. The CDR3 is made up of 14 amino acids. The CDR3 bases are TGTGCCAGCAGCCAAAGTGGGGGGACCTACGAGCAGTACTTC. Translation gives CASSQSGGTYEQYF.

V usage is TRBV29-1 and J usage is TRBJ2-7; 8 bases are a match to TRBD1. The CDR3 has 15 amino acids. Germline V gene sequence: CDR1 SQVTM, CDR2 ANQGSEA. V shed 1 base and J 1 base; nucleotides not matched to a gene: 6. For the CDR3, the DNA is TGCAGCGTTGAAGGGACAGGGATCTATTCCTACGAGCAGTACTTC. Amino acids: CSVEGTGIYSYEQYF.

This clone was observed a handful of times. The V gene is TRBV6-1, the J gene TRBJ1-2; no reliable D call. The germline CDR1 and CDR2 sequences are MNHNS and SASEGT. The CDR3 loop spans 14 amino acids. V lost 2 bases, J lost 4 bases, and 11 bases lay in between. The chain's CDR3 is CASSEKVSPYGYTF. The CDR3 DNA follows: TGTGCCAGCAGTGAAAAAGTGTCCCCCTATGGCTACACCTTC.

The gene calls are TRBV29-1 and TRBJ2-7; D might be TRBD1 (8 bases). The length of the CDR3 is 13 residues. V shed 7 bases and J shed 2 bases, with 15 bases lying between them. In germline, CDR1 is SQVTM, CDR2 ANQGSEA. The CDR3 nucleotides read TGCAGCGCCGGGGGGACAGGTCCCTACGAGCAGTACTTC. It translates to CSAGGTGPYEQYF.

This chain joins TRBV7-2 and TRBJ1-1; D gene unclear. V gave up 5 bases and J gave up 0 bases, with 7 bases separating them. CDR3 size: 13 residues. Germline CDR1 is SGHTA and CDR2 is FQGNSA. For the CDR3, the DNA is TGTGCCAGCAGCCAGCGGTTGAACACTGAAGCTTTCTTT. Translated: CASSQRLNTEAFF. The full variable domain, with the rest looked up from reference TRBV7-2 and TRBJ1-1, is GAGVSQSPSNKVTEKGKDVELRCDPISGHTALYWYRQSLGQGLEFLIYFQGNSAPDKSGLPSDRFSAERTGGSVSTLTIQRTQQEDSAVYLCASSQRLNTEAFFGQGTRLTVV.

V is TRBV20-1 and J is TRBJ1-1, with a possible D match to TRBD1 (6 bases). This CDR3 is built from 11 residues. CDR1 is DFQATT and CDR2 is SNEGSKA in the germline V gene (reference sequence). The chain's CDR3 is CGGGENTEAFF. As DNA, the CDR3 is TGCGGAGGGGGAGAGAACACTGAAGCTTTCTTT.

This chain links TRBV5-1 with TRBJ2-1; 8 positions match TRBD1. Looked up from germline, CDR1 is SGHRS and CDR2 is YFSETQ. V lost 4 bases and J lost 1; bases outside the gene matches: 13. This CDR3 is 18 amino acids long. This CDR3 is CASSRDPSDRESYNEQFF. The DNA of the CDR3 is TGCGCCAGCAGCCGAGATCCATCGGACAGGGAATCCTACAATGAGCAGTTCTTC.

This chain connects TRBV15 to TRBJ1-2; 7 nucleotides align to TRBD1. Germline CDR1 reads LNHNV; CDR2 reads YYDKDF (reference sequence). J was trimmed by 0 bases and V by 2 bases; bases with no gene match: 0. The CDR3 has 14 amino acids. CDR3 loop: CATSRQGANYGYTF. CDR3 in DNA: TGTGCCACCAGCAGACAGGGGGCTAACTATGGCTACACCTTC.